Sequencing of this T cell receptor (beta chain) was carried out in a study of shared clonotypes between healthy human individuals (dated by TCRdb to about 2020). Regarding the research as a whole: A few men and a couple of women, aged 18 to 49 years, made up the cohort. Per donor, three plates each were used for CD4 naive and CD4 memory, two for CD8 naive, and one for CD8 memory. The study deeply sequenced blood TCR repertoires of 5 or 6 healthy adults to estimate repertoire size and the extent of clonotype sharing between individuals. To increase sequencing depth and limit assay-specific biases, TCR repertoire library preparation and sequencing were carried out by different laboratories using diverse techniques. Between about 0.85 and 8.9 billion PBMCs per donor were obtained by leukapheresis. On the study overall, not on this receptor specifically: Only blood was sampled, and tissue TCR repertoires likely differ from those in blood. Pairwise subsampling led to the expectation that sequencing depth would affect the degree of clonotype sharing among donors. Because the study included only a small number of donors, the genetic and exposure-history diversity represented was limited. Sharing across four donors was observed for 5% to 6.5% of naive CD4, less than 4% of naive CD8, roughly 2.4% of memory CD4, and about 0.4% of memory CD8 clonotypes. Compared with non-shared clonotypes, clonotypes shared by all four sorted-subset donors had higher generation probabilities. Naive subsets generally had larger estimated clonotype richness than memory subsets did. Even with the large sequencing depth, rarefaction of the sorted-subset datasets indicated that sequencing was incomplete.

Of note for this clone: Its antigen is not yet known. Base qualities are not recorded, but no much larger clone differs from it by a single base.

The germline V gene supplies CDR1 SGHRS and CDR2 YFSETQ. V and J are truncated by 2 bases and 6 bases respectively, leaving an intervening sequence of 8 bases. From the cysteine up to the phenylalanine, the CDR3 has a length of 12 residues. Only the CDR3 part of the read is kept: 36 bases, read in frame from the first base. Donors were healthy HIV-negative adults with no recently reported acute infections or vaccinations. All donors were Caucasian adults living in Nashville, Tennessee, USA. CD4+ T cells were enriched by magnetic negative selection, after which naive cells were positively selected on CD45RA and the negative fraction was taken as the memory subset. After blood collection by leukapheresis, PBMCs were isolated using Ficoll-Histopaque density gradient centrifugation and then cryopreserved in the vapor phase of liquid nitrogen. Purity and quantity of every magnetically sorted T cell population were checked by analytical flow cytometry. From each sorted fraction, genomic DNA was isolated and quantified by UV absorbance on a Nanodrop 2000c.

TCR CDR3 regions were amplified from genomic DNA by multiplex PCR using the deep immunoSEQ assay. Extracted genomic DNA from each cell subset was distributed evenly across all wells of several immunoSEQ 96-well plates, and each plate was treated as a replicate. For sorted subsets, approximately 200 ng of genomic DNA, equivalent to some 33,000 T cell genomes, went into each replicate PCR. Purified libraries were quantified with a Qubit 3.0 fluorometer, sized on a Bioanalyzer 2100, and re-quantified with the KAPA Library Quantification kit. Each immunoSEQ 96-well plate was sequenced on its own single-read 150-cycle Illumina NextSeq 550 flow cell. The paper's processing steps were these. Because only junctional sequences without quality scores were contained in the immunoSEQ output, filtering matching that applied to full-length reads could not be performed. Sequences were annotated with PyIR, a Python wrapper for IgBLAST v1.9, using IMGT germline references to assign V/J genes and CDR3. Reads were removed for weak V/J assignments (E-value above 1e-6), missing CDR3, stop codons, out-of-frame junctions, or ambiguous translated residues. A V3J clonotype was defined by an identical inferred V gene, J gene, and CDR3 amino acid sequence. To compute the percentage overlap between repertoires, the number of shared unique clonotypes was divided by the size of the smaller repertoire. RTK rarefaction, the Chao1 estimator, and Recon v2.1 estimates of unobserved clonotypes were used to assess repertoire richness. Generation probabilities were computed with OLGA for all TCRbeta clonotypes obtained by the gDNA method from a few donors. TCRdb provides this immuneACCESS table in a form limited to in-frame rearrangements. Some clones are lacking; in checked studies, under half of them reflect an unresolved V gene, and why the rest are absent is not known. V and J calls plus clone size are reproduced from that table; the DNA served to infer D and trimming. This sample comprises 550,000 to 850,000 clones, around 70% of them detected only once. The top ten clones comprise under 2% of the sample.

This receptor was identified in a woman aged 30 to 39 in good health. Recombination joined TRBV5-1 with TRBJ1-2; the D gene is possibly TRBD1, with 6 bases matching. The sequenced sample consisted of memory CD4+ T cells sorted from blood. The cell subset or site label corresponds to: CD45RA-negative fraction. The bases read TGCGCCAGCAGCTTAAAGGGGGATGGCTACACCTTC. It is translated as CASSLKGDGYTF.